This TCR beta chain comes out of a study of early T cells in non-severe SARS-CoV-2 infection. The wider study: Sequencing input comprised bulk RNA from unsorted whole blood; chain pairing was not available.

Notes on the study in general: Matching against VDJdb likely underestimated virus-specific expansions, favoring anti-spike CD8.

This clonotype was observed a handful of times. Its antigen remains unidentified. The protocol attached unique molecular identifiers to individual cDNA molecules. TCRdb reprocessed the 5' RACE reads via MiXCR and lists one record per CDR3 protein. The data contain roughly 120,000 distinct CDR3 sequences, 14% to 15% of them seen just once; the ten biggest clones take up 20% to 25%. CDR1 and CDR2 from the germline V gene are SGHVS and FQNEAQ. This CDR3 has 13 amino acids. Trimming stripped 2 bases from V and 1 base from J, with 3 bases between. Sequencing was performed on whole blood. This TCR was sampled from an adult who was a healthcare worker with PCR-confirmed SARS-CoV-2 infection or an uninfected control (not recorded which). V and J are TRBV7-8 and TRBJ2-1; D not certain. The CDR3 DNA reads TGTGCCAGCAGCTTACCTTCCTACAATGAGCAGTTCTTC. Amino acids: CASSLPSYNEQFF.